This is a list of T cell receptor beta chains from one sample in a study of metastatic and nonmetastatic thyroid tumors. TCRdb reassembled clones from the PCR reads with MiXCR. The table lists tens of thousands of clones, around 32% of them singletons. Sequencing was done on a sample of blood. The origin of the receptors is a female donor with papillary thyroid cancer or a benign thyroid nodule (not recorded which). Some clones in this sample may be carry-over from other donors' samples. The CDR3 runs from the conserved cysteine through the conserved F or W. D genes are given only for firm matches. Clone size is not always given. Where it is, it says once, few, many or a class for expanded clones.

TRBD1 TRBJ1-5 TRBV19 medium-sized TGTGCCAGTAGTAGGGACAGATATCAGCCCCAGCATTTT CASSRDRYQPQHF
- TRBJ1-1 TRBV9 few TGTTCCAGCGGGGGACTAAACACTGAATCTTTCTTT CSSGGLNTESFF
- TRBJ2-2 TRBV10-3 many TGTGCCATCAGTGACAGGGACACCGGGGAGCTGTTTTTT CAISDRDTGELFF
TRBD1 TRBJ2-7 TRBV2 many TGTGCCAGCAGTGAAAGTTATGAAGGGGGCAGGGGTATCTACGAGCAGTACTTC CASSESYEGGRGIYEQYF
TRBD1 TRBJ2-7 TRBV20-1 - TGCAGTGCTGGTACCGGGACAGGGGGTTTCGAGCAGTACTTC CSAGTGTGGFEQYF
TRBD2 TRBJ2-2 TRBV7-2 - TGTGCCAGCAGCTTCGCTGGACTAGCGGGGTTCGGTGCCGGGGAGCTGTTTTTT CASSFAGLAGFGAGELFF
- TRBJ2-4 TRBV6-5 - TGTGCCAGCAGTTACTCAACAGGTGGCGTGGGGCAAAACATTCAGTACTTC CASSYSTGGVGQNIQYF
TRBD1 TRBJ2-4 TRBV18 many TGTGCCAGCTCACCGGACAGGGCGGCCAACATTCAGTACTTC CASSPDRAANIQYF
- TRBJ1-4 TRBV28 few TGTGCCAGCACTTTGTCGGGGGCCAGCGTTGAAAAACTGTTTTTT CASTLSGASVEKLFF
TRBD2 TRBJ2-3 TRBV20-1 many TGCAGTGCTAAGGGGACTAGCTCCAGCACAGATACGCAGTATTTT CSAKGTSSSTDTQYF
- TRBJ2-7 TRBV4-2 medium-sized TGTGCCAGCAGCCAAGATGATAGCGAATCCTACGAGCAGTACTTC CASSQDDSESYEQYF
- TRBJ1-1 TRBV30 many TGTGCCTGGAGTGTCTGGGGGCCGCAGAACACTGAAGCTTTCTTT CAWSVWGPQNTEAFF
- TRBJ2-7 TRBV2 - TGTGCCAGCAGTGGATGGCTCGAGGAGTACTTC CASSGWLEEYF
- TRBJ1-4 TRBV7-2 many TGTGCCAGCAGCCCCTATTTGGGTGAAAAACTGTTTTTT CASSPYLGEKLFF
- TRBJ2-2 TRBV9 - TGTGCCAGCAGCGTAGGGCAGGGGAGCACCGGGGAGCTGTTTTTT CASSVGQGSTGELFF
TRBD1 TRBJ2-1 TRBV12-3/TRBV12-4 - TGTGCCAGCAGTTGGGACAGGGGAAACAATGAGCAGTTCTTC CASSWDRGNNEQFF
- TRBJ2-2 TRBV4-1 - TGCGCCAGCAGCCAAGAACAGGCTCTCTACACCGGGGAGCTGTTTTTT CASSQEQALYTGELFF
- TRBJ1-4 TRBV19 - TGTGCCAGTATTACCTTGGGAACAGGTCAGATCGAAAAACTGTTTTTT CASITLGTGQIEKLFF
- TRBJ2-5 TRBV11-2 many TGTGCCAGCAGCCCGGAGCGGGCACAAGAGACCCAGTACTTC CASSPERAQETQYF
- TRBJ1-1 TRBV7-2 many TGTGCCAGCAGCTTAAGGGGGATCGGGGGGCAGGCCACTGAAGCTTTCTTT CASSLRGIGGQATEAFF
TRBD2 TRBJ2-7 TRBV19 - TGTGCGAGTAGTCACGGGACTAGCGGGAAATCGCAGTACTTC CASSHGTSGKSQYF
- TRBJ1-4 TRBV6-1 - TGTGCCAGCAGACCCATCGCAACTAATGAAAAACTGTTTTTT CASRPIATNEKLFF
- TRBJ2-7 TRBV20-1 - TGCAGCCCTAAGTGGCTGTCCGGCGGGTCCTACGAGCAGTACTTC CSPKWLSGGSYEQYF
- TRBJ2-7 TRBV6-2/TRBV6-3 few TGTGCCAGCAGTCTTAGCTCCTACGAGCAGTACTTC CASSLSSYEQYF
- TRBJ2-7 TRBV6-2/TRBV6-3 many TGTGCCAGCAGTTCTCATAAGGGGTCCTACGAGCAGTACTTC CASSSHKGSYEQYF
- TRBJ1-4 TRBV3-1 once TGTGCCAGCAGCCAACAGAGGGGTACTAATGAAAAACTGTTTTTT CASSQQRGTNEKLFF
- TRBJ2-6 TRBV7-9 many TGTGCCAGCAGCAACACAGGGTATGGGGCCAACGTCCTGACTTTC CASSNTGYGANVLTF
- TRBJ1-6 TRBV7-2 - TGTGCCAGCATCTTAGTACAGAGTGGTTCACCCCTCCACTTT CASILVQSGSPLHF
- TRBJ1-1 TRBV9 - TGTGCCAGCAGCGACGGTCCGAACACTGAAGCTTTCTTT CASSDGPNTEAFF